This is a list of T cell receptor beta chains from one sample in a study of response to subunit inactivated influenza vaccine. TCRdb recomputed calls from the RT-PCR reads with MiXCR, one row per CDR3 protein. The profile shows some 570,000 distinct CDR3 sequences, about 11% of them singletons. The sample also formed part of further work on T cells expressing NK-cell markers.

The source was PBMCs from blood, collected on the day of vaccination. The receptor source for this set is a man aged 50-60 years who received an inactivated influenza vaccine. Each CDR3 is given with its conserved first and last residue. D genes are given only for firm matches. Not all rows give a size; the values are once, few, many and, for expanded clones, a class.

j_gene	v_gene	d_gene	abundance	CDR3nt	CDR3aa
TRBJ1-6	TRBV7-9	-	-	TGTGCCAGCAGCGGGTTTGAGTTTGATAATTCACCCCTCCACTTT	CASSGFEFDNSPLHF
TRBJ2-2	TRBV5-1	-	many	TGCGCCAGCAGCCCGGAAGGCGGACACACCGGGGAGCTGTTTTTT	CASSPEGGHTGELFF
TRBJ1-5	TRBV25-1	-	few	TGTGCCAGCAGTGATGGCCGTAGCAATCAGCCCCAGCATTTT	CASSDGRSNQPQHF
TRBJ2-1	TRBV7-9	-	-	TGTGCCAGCAGCTTTGACTACCCCTCCTACAATGAGCAGTTCTTC	CASSFDYPSYNEQFF
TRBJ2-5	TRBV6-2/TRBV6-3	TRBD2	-	TGTGCCAGCAGTTACGGCCTTATAGCGGGAGGGGAGACCCAGTACTTC	CASSYGLIAGGETQYF
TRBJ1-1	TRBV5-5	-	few	TGTGCCAGCAGCATAGGACGCATGAACACTGAAGCTTTCTTT	CASSIGRMNTEAFF
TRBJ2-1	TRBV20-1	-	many	TGCAGTGCCACGGGCGGACTTTTTGAGCAGTTCTTC	CSATGGLFEQFF
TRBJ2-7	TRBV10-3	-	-	TGTGCCATCAGTGAAGATCAGAACTCCTACGAGCAGTACTTC	CAISEDQNSYEQYF
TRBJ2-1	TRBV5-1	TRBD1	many	TGCGCCAGCAGCCCCGGACAGGGCTCACGTCATGAGCAGTTCTTC	CASSPGQGSRHEQFF
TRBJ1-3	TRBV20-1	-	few	TGCAGTGCTAGAGATCCCCCCAGAAACACCATATATTTT	CSARDPPRNTIYF